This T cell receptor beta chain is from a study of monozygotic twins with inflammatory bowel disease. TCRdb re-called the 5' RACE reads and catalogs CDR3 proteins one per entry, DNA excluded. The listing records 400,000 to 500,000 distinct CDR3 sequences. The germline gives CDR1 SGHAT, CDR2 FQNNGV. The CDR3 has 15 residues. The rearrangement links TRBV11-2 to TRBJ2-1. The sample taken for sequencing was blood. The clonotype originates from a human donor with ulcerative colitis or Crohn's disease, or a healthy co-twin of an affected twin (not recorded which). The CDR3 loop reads CASSAVTSAYNEQFF.